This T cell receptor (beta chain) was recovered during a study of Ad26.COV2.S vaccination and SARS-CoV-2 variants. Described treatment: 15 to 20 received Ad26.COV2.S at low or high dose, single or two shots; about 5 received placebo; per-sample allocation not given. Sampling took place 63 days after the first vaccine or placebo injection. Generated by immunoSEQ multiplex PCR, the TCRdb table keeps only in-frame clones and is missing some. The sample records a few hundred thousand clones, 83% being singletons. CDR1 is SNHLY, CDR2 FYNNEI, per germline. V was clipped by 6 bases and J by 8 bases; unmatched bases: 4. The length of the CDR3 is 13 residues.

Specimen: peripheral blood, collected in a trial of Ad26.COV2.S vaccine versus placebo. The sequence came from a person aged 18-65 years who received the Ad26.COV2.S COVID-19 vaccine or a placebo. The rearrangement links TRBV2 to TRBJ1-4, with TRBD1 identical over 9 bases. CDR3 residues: CASSAGQGEKLFF. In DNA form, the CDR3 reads TGTGCCAGCAGCGCCGGACAGGGGGAAAAACTGTTTTTT.